This passage covers 22 T cell receptor beta chains from one sample sequenced in a study of high-grade serous ovarian cancer treatment subgroups. Using immunoSEQ multiplex PCR, the repertoire was profiled, and TCRdb retains in-frame clones only, with some absent. The sample carries a few thousand clones, around three quarters recorded once. Tumor samples were taken before definitive surgery or chemotherapy. Material for sequencing was tumor tissue. Receptors were obtained from a human donor with high-grade serous ovarian cancer.

The V call is TRBV19, the J call TRBJ1-6; D gene unclear. The CDR3 totals 15 residues. Germline-derived CDR1 and CDR2 are LNHDA and SQIVND (reference sequence). V was cut by 7 bases and J by 5 bases, with 15 bases left in between. The CDR3 sequence: CASKTPGLNNSPLHF. The CDR3 nucleotides read TGTGCCAGTAAAACCCCAGGATTGAATAATTCACCCCTCCACTTT.

This clone occurred a few times. The chain uses TRBV7-9 and TRBJ1-2, with no clear D. The CDR3 runs 13 residues. V lost 6 bases to trimming and J lost 8 bases, with 16 bases between them. In germline, CDR1 is SEHNR, CDR2 FQNEAQ (reference sequence). This CDR3 reads CASRKGTKGGYTF. The CDR3 DNA reads as TGTGCCAGCAGAAAGGGAACGAAAGGGGGCTACACCTTC.

This clone is labeled as medium-sized (0.01 to 0.1%). This chain connects TRBV7-9 to TRBJ1-2; D call uncertain. The CDR3 has 12 residues. Germline assignment: CDR1 SEHNR and CDR2 FQNEAQ (reference sequence). V was cut by 1 base and J by 5 bases, with 5 bases left in between. Here the CDR3 DNA reads TGTGCCAGCAGCTTAGACAGATATGGCTACACCTTC. It yields the protein CASSLDRYGYTF.

This clone was observed a handful of times. The chain carries TRBV2 and TRBJ1-1; D call uncertain. Germline CDR1 and CDR2: SNHLY and FYNNEI. CDR3 size: 14 residues. Trimming left V 6 bases short and J 5 bases short, with 16 bases between. The CDR3 nucleotides are TGTGCCAGCAGCCTAAGAGTAGAAGGGACTGAAGCTTTCTTT. Protein sequence: CASSLRVEGTEAFF.

The chain is built from TRBV7-3 and TRBJ2-5; TRBD2 is a possible D gene (6 bases). The CDR3 is 13 amino acids. Germline values: CDR1 SGHTA, CDR2 FQGTGA. V lost 0 bases, J lost 4 bases, and 6 bases lay in between. CDR3 in amino acids: CASSLTGGETQYF. In DNA form, the CDR3 reads TGTGCCAGCAGCTTAACGGGGGGAGAGACCCAGTACTTC.

CDR3 residues: CASRRGNSPLHF. CDR3 DNA: TGTGCCAGCAGGAGGGGAAATTCACCCCTCCACTTT. The chain employs TRBV5-6 and TRBJ1-6, with a weak D call TRBD1 (5 bases). The CDR3 is made up of 12 amino acids. Germline V gene sequence: CDR1 SGHDT, CDR2 YYEEEE. The V end was cut by 5 bases, the J end by 7 bases, with 7 bases between.

This chain links TRBV6-1 with TRBJ1-4; D is unclear. This CDR3 has 14 residues. V was pared by 2 bases and J by 11 bases, with 15 bases between. Per germline, CDR1 MNHNS and CDR2 SASEGT. This CDR3 is CASSEKPAEKKLFF. As DNA, the CDR3 is TGTGCCAGCAGTGAAAAACCAGCTGAGAAGAAACTGTTTTTT.

This chain connects TRBV10-2 to TRBJ1-1; tentatively, D is TRBD1 (6 bases). Trimming removed 4 bases from V and 1 base from J, with 16 bases in between. This CDR3 spans 16 amino acids. The V gene's germline CDR1 is WSHSY and CDR2 SAAADI. The CDR3 DNA follows: TGCGCCAGCAGTGCTAACAGGGAGCCCGGGAACACTGAAGCTTTCTTT. It encodes CASSANREPGNTEAFF.

The V and J genes are TRBV5-1 and TRBJ2-3; a possible D gene is TRBD2 (5 bases). Germline CDR1 and CDR2: SGHRS and YFSETQ. This CDR3 contains 15 residues. Trimming shortened V by 3 bases and J by 5 bases, and 16 bases separated the two germline ends. The CDR3 spells CASSSNGMPRDTQYF. CDR3 bases: TGCGCCAGCAGCTCAAACGGGATGCCCAGAGATACGCAGTATTTT.

DNA for the CDR3: TGCGCCAGCAGCAACGGACAGGGGGCGTATGGCTACACCTTC. It translates to CASSNGQGAYGYTF. J is TRBJ1-2 and V is TRBV5-1, with TRBD1 matching 11 bases. The CDR3 runs 14 residues. V lost 4 bases and J lost 5; bases outside the gene matches: 4. CDR1 and CDR2 (germline): SGHRS, YFSETQ.

The chain couples TRBV29-1 to TRBJ1-2; D unclear. The CDR3 runs to 11 residues. Between the trimmed V and J ends, which lost 5 bases and 1 base, there was a span of 5 bases. Per the germline V gene, CDR1 is SQVTM and CDR2 is ANQGSEA. As DNA, the CDR3 is TGCAGCGTTCTAGTTAACTATGGCTACACCTTC. Protein sequence: CSVLVNYGYTF. Supplemented by reference TRBV29-1 and TRBJ1-2, the full variable domain reads SAVISQKPSRDICQRGTSLTIQCQVDSQVTMMFWYRQQPGQSLTLIATANQGSEATYESGFVIDKFPISRPNLTFSTLTVSNMSPEDSSIYLCSVLVNYGYTFGSGTRLTVV.

The gene calls are TRBV14 and TRBJ2-3, with D tentatively TRBD1 (5 bases). Germline values: CDR1 SGHDN, CDR2 FVKESK. V was pared by 6 bases and J by 2 bases, with 21 bases between. The CDR3 sequence is 17 residues long. CDR3 in DNA: TGTGCCAGCAGTTCGGCTGTTCGGCAGGGCATCACAGATACGCAGTATTTT. This encodes CASSSAVRQGITDTQYF.

The chain links TRBV7-8 to TRBJ1-1; 7 bases are shared with TRBD1. CDR3 length: 15 residues. Germline V gene data show CDR1 as SGHVS and CDR2 as FQNEAQ. The ends lost 2 bases at V and 7 bases at J; junction bases unmatched: 10. This chain's CDR3 is CASSLNAGGNGEAFF. The DNA for the CDR3 is TGTGCCAGCAGCTTAAACGCAGGGGGGAACGGTGAAGCTTTCTTT.

V gene TRBV5-4 combines with J gene TRBJ1-2; D is uncertain. V was trimmed by 4 bases and J by 3 bases, leaving 10 bases between them. There are 13 residues in the CDR3. CDR1 and CDR2 from the germline V gene are SGHNT and YYREEE (reference sequence). The CDR3 region is CASSAQVDYGYTF. For the CDR3, the DNA is TGTGCCAGCAGCGCGCAGGTGGACTATGGCTACACCTTC.

The chain links TRBV6-1 to TRBJ1-2, with D possibly matching TRBD1 (6 bases). V shed 6 bases and J shed 3 bases, with 11 bases lying between them. This CDR3 has 13 residues. Germline-derived CDR1 and CDR2 are MNHNS and SASEGT. In nucleotides, the CDR3 is TGTGCCAGCAGCTGGACAGAAGACTATGGCTACACCTTC. Translating it yields CASSWTEDYGYTF.

This chain connects TRBV27 to TRBJ1-1; 8 bases align to TRBD1. After removal of 7 bases from V and 8 bases from J, the junction contained 6 bases not matched to a gene. CDR1 and CDR2 from the germline V gene are MNHEY and SMNVEV (reference sequence). There are 12 residues in the CDR3. CDR3 in amino acids: CASNTRTGEAFF. The CDR3 DNA reads as TGTGCCAGCAATACAAGGACAGGGGAAGCTTTCTTT.

The chain recombines TRBV6-6 with TRBJ1-4; TRBD1 matches at 9 bases. V was clipped by 7 bases and J by 7 bases; unmatched bases: 13. This CDR3 is 16 amino acids long. Germline V gene data show CDR1 as MNHNY and CDR2 as SVGAGI (reference sequence). The CDR3, as DNA: TGTGCCAGCATAGGAGCGACCGGGACAGGGCGTGAAAAACTGTTTTTT. Translation: CASIGATGTGREKLFF.

This clone appeared a few times. The J gene is TRBJ1-5, the V gene TRBV30; D is unclear. The germline V gene has CDR1 GTSNPN and CDR2 SVGIG (reference sequence). This CDR3 is built from 11 residues. V lost 2 bases to trimming and J lost 7 bases, with 6 bases between them. This CDR3 reads CAWSTRQPQHF. The DNA of the CDR3 is TGTGCCTGGAGTACCAGGCAGCCCCAGCATTTT.

This chain connects TRBV19 to TRBJ1-1; a weak D match, TRBD1 (5 bases). The CDR3 consists of 15 residues. Germline V gives CDR1 LNHDA, CDR2 SQIVND (reference sequence). The V and J ends lost 1 base and 4 bases respectively, with 13 bases between them. The CDR3 DNA sequence: TGTGCCAGTAGTATAGTCGGGGCGCCGAGCACTGAAGCTTTCTTT. Encoded protein: CASSIVGAPSTEAFF.

This clone was counted only a few times. The chain joins TRBV6-1 to TRBJ2-2, with D uncertain. CDR1 and CDR2 (germline): MNHNS, SASEGT. The CDR3 has 15 amino acids. V was pared by 5 bases and J by 4 bases, with 14 bases between. CDR3 sequence reads: CASSRYGPGTGELFF. The CDR3 bases are TGTGCCAGCAGTCGATACGGGCCGGGCACCGGGGAGCTGTTTTTT.

The chain has TRBV7-9 and TRBJ2-7, with D tentatively TRBD1 (6 bases). V gave up 1 base and J gave up 6 bases, with 13 bases separating them. Germline-derived CDR1 and CDR2 are SEHNR and FQNEAQ (reference sequence). This CDR3 spans 14 amino acids. In DNA form, the CDR3 reads TGTGCCAGCAGCTTAGGAGGGGGTAGCACCGAGCAGTACTTC. As protein: CASSLGGGSTEQYF.

A note on this clone: One junction end disagrees with the germline gene, perhaps due to a read error. The V gene is TRBV5-3, the J gene TRBJ1-3; D is unresolved. TRBV5-3 is placed among ORFs of uncertain function. CDR3 length equals 15 residues. DNA of the CDR3: TGTGCCAGCAGCTTGACCCCCGATTTTGGAAACACCATATATTTT. It encodes CASSLTPDFGNTIYF.